These 14 T cell receptor beta chains share one sample of origin, sequenced in a study of radiation and T cells in renal cell carcinoma. As to time point: baseline pretreatment blood. Treatment in this sample: 15 Gy SBRT to primary tumor, nephrectomy 4 weeks later. Produced via immunoSEQ multiplex PCR; TCRdb's table is partial and in-frame only. Here the sample spans about 140,000 clones, approximately 87% being singletons. The material was blood, obtained from a patient whose treatment included radiotherapy and nephrectomy. The receptors were sampled from a woman aged 50 to 65 with renal cell carcinoma.

The rearrangement joins TRBV5-6 to TRBJ2-4; no firm D call. V was trimmed by 4 bases and J by 0 bases, leaving 11 bases between them. This CDR3 spans 15 amino acids. CDR1 and CDR2 (germline): SGHDT, YYEEEE. The CDR3 nucleotides are TGTGCCAGCAGCCGACTGCTGGAAGCCAAAAACATTCAGTACTTC. The encoded protein is CASSRLLEAKNIQYF. Supplemented by reference TRBV5-6 and TRBJ2-4, the full variable domain reads DAGVTQSPTHLIKTRGQQVTLRCSPKSGHDTVSWYQQALGQGPQFIFQYYEEEERQRGNFPDRFSGHQFPNYSSELNVNALLLGDSALYLCASSRLLEAKNIQYFGAGTRLSVL.

The chain carries TRBV5-1 and TRBJ2-7; D is uncertain. V was cut by 4 bases and J by 0 bases, with 14 bases left in between. Germline V gene lookup returns CDR1 SGHRS and CDR2 YFSETQ. There are 15 residues in the CDR3. This CDR3 reads CASSTDGLSSYEQYF. The CDR3 DNA is TGCGCCAGCAGCACGGACGGGCTAAGCTCCTACGAGCAGTACTTC.

The V gene is TRBV14, the J gene TRBJ2-3; 9 positions agree with TRBD2. Germline V lookup: CDR1 SGHDN, CDR2 FVKESK. Trimming removed 1 base from V and 4 bases from J; junction bases left unmatched: 3. There are 15 residues in the CDR3. CDR3: CASSQVAGGADTQYF. Written as DNA, the CDR3 is TGTGCCAGCAGCCAAGTGGCGGGAGGGGCAGATACGCAGTATTTT.

The rearrangement links TRBV27 to TRBJ2-5, with 11 bases aligning to TRBD2. This CDR3 is built from 16 residues. V dropped 9 bases and J dropped 5; count of bases not matched to a gene: 14. Germline V gene data show CDR1 as MNHEY and CDR2 as SMNVEV (reference sequence). The CDR3 protein is CARRIAGGPRIETQYF. DNA for the CDR3: TGTGCCAGGAGGATAGCGGGAGGGCCCAGGATTGAGACCCAGTACTTC.

V is TRBV29-1 and J is TRBJ2-1; D not certain. Trimming cost V 5 bases and J 0 bases, with 17 bases left between them. The CDR3 has 16 residues. The germline CDR1 and CDR2 sequences are SQVTM and ANQGSEA. In DNA, the CDR3 is TGCAGCGTTTTAGTTACGGCGGAGAGCTCCTACAATGAGCAGTTCTTC. Protein product: CSVLVTAESSYNEQFF.

J is TRBJ1-2 and V is TRBV28; D is possibly TRBD1 (5 bases). This CDR3 spans 14 amino acids. V lost 2 bases, J lost 8 bases, and 15 bases lay in between. Germline V gives CDR1 MDHEN, CDR2 SYDVKM. CDR3 bases: TGTGCCAGCAGTTTAGGGACCCTTATAGGGGGCTACACCTTC. Residues: CASSLGTLIGGYTF.

The chain employs TRBV14 and TRBJ2-7; 7 nucleotides match TRBD1. Germline-derived CDR1 and CDR2 are SGHDN and FVKESK. The CDR3 consists of 15 residues. V shed 1 base and J 3 bases; nucleotides not matched to a gene: 6. The CDR3 region has the DNA TGTGCCAGCAGCCAAGGACAGGGTAGTTTCTACGAGCAGTACTTC. Translation gives CASSQGQGSFYEQYF.

V gene TRBV5-1 combines with J gene TRBJ2-7; 7 nucleotides line up with TRBD2. The CDR3 extends over 15 amino acids. Germline loops: CDR1 SGHRS, CDR2 YFSETQ. Trimming removed 0 bases from V and 5 bases from J; junction bases left unmatched: 8. The CDR3 nucleotides are TGCGCCAGCAGCTTGGCCTTGGGGGAGGGCCACGAGCAGTACTTC. It is translated as CASSLALGEGHEQYF.

V usage is TRBV28 and J usage is TRBJ1-3, with D unclear. V lost 5 bases, J lost 8 bases, and 16 bases lay in between. CDR3 length: 14 amino acids. The V gene's germline CDR1 is MDHEN and CDR2 SYDVKM. CDR3 DNA sequence: TGTGCCAGCAGTCCGCACCATCAACGGTACACCATATATTTT. It translates to CASSPHHQRYTIYF.

The CDR3 nucleotides are TGTGCCAGCATTCGGATGGGGACAGGGGACTATGGCTACACCTTC. Translation gives CASIRMGTGDYGYTF. This chain uses TRBV5-4 with TRBJ1-2; 10 bases are a match to TRBD1. This CDR3 spans 15 amino acids. V lost 6 bases and J lost 3; bases outside the gene matches: 8. Per the germline V gene, CDR1 is SGHNT and CDR2 is YYREEE (reference sequence).

The table lists this clone with a few counts. The chain is built from TRBV5-1 and TRBJ2-7, with D perhaps given as TRBD1 or TRBD2 (6 bases each). CDR3 size: 14 residues. Trimming shortened V by 4 bases and J by 7 bases, and 18 bases separated the two germline ends. CDR1 is SGHRS and CDR2 is YFSETQ in the germline V gene. For the CDR3, the DNA is TGCGCCAGCAGCGAAGGGGGGAACTTAGGAGAGCAGTACTTC. It encodes CASSEGGNLGEQYF.

The gene calls are TRBV30 and TRBJ2-2, with D possibly being TRBD1 (6 bases). V was shortened by 4 bases and J by 3 bases, with 9 bases between the two germline ends. The CDR3 loop spans 13 amino acids. Germline-derived CDR1 and CDR2 are GTSNPN and SVGIG (reference sequence). The CDR3 reads CAWTDRYTGELFF. DNA for the CDR3: TGTGCCTGGACCGACAGGTACACCGGGGAGCTGTTTTTT.

The chain joins TRBV5-6 to TRBJ2-2, with D maybe TRBD1 (6 bases). Trimming left V 4 bases short and J 5 bases short, with 18 bases between. The length of the CDR3 is 16 residues. CDR1 is SGHDT and CDR2 is YYEEEE in the germline V gene. In nucleotides, the CDR3 is TGTGCCAGCAGCCCGGGACAACAGGGCCGAACCGGGGAGCTGTTTTTT. It translates to CASSPGQQGRTGELFF. Full variable domain (missing parts from reference TRBV5-6 and TRBJ2-2): DAGVTQSPTHLIKTRGQQVTLRCSPKSGHDTVSWYQQALGQGPQFIFQYYEEEERQRGNFPDRFSGHQFPNYSSELNVNALLLGDSALYLCASSPGQQGRTGELFFGEGSRLTVL.

This chain joins TRBV18 and TRBJ2-1; 11 nucleotides line up with TRBD2. The CDR3 has 15 residues. From germline, CDR1 is KGHSH and CDR2 LQKENI. J was trimmed by 9 bases and V by 3 bases; bases with no gene match: 7. The CDR3 spells CASSPPGLAGGEQFF. CDR3 sequence (DNA): TGTGCCAGCTCACCTCCGGGGCTAGCGGGAGGTGAGCAGTTCTTC.